The 5 T cell receptor beta chains below were found in one sample sequenced in a study of vaccination effects on CD4 cells after COVID-19 (dated by TCRdb to 2022 to 2024). The method behind the library was the immunoSEQ multiplex PCR assay. TCRdb stores this immuneACCESS table with in-frame sequences only. Part of the clones is absent; in the studies checked, under half of the shortfall reflects unresolved V genes, and no reason is known for the rest. In all, the sample holds some 20,000 clones, and approximately 70% of those were seen once. The top ten clones comprise about 9.7% of the sample. In the ViraFEST assay, PBMC were stimulated with viral peptide pools, and antigen-specific CD4+ T cell clonotypes were then identified by expansion using TCR sequencing. After more than nine days of culture, CD4+ T cells were isolated with the EasySep CD4+ T cell isolation kit. Healthy vaccine recipients had no prior SARS-CoV-2 infection, confirmed by negative nucleocapsid antibodies before and after vaccination.

Their specific antigens are unknown. The source material was CD4+ T cells from PBMCs cultured with HCoV-NL63 spike peptides, sampled before COVID-19 vaccination. This specimen's cell subset or site label, per the study, means: HCoV-NL63 spike overlapping peptide pool stimulation. These receptors all come from a human donor who received a COVID-19 vaccine.

This clone was counted between two and nine times. The genes are TRBV4-1 and TRBJ1-3; D is perhaps TRBD1 (5 bases). Trimming stripped 4 bases from V and 0 bases from J, with 16 bases between. The CDR3 spans 17 residues. Germline V lookup: CDR1 MGHRA, CDR2 YSYEKL. CDR3 sequence reads: CASSREPGSPSGNTIYF. The CDR3 nucleotides read TGCGCCAGCAGCCGCGAGCCAGGGAGTCCCTCTGGAAACACCATATATTTT.

The chain combines TRBV4-2 with TRBJ2-6, with 7 bases lining up with TRBD1. Trimming cost V 1 base and J 0 bases; bases outside gene matches: 0. CDR3 length equals 16 residues. Germline-derived CDR1 and CDR2 are LGHNA and YNFKEQ. The CDR3 nucleotides are TGTGCCAGCAGCCAAGCAGGGGGCTCTGGGGCCAACGTCCTGACTTTC. Protein product: CASSQAGGSGANVLTF.

The rearrangement joins TRBV2 to TRBJ1-6; D is unclear. V lost 8 bases and J 7 bases, leaving 6 bases between the germline ends. From germline, CDR1 is SNHLY and CDR2 FYNNEI. This CDR3 is 11 amino acids long. The CDR3 sequence: CASGENSPLHF. The CDR3 nucleotides are TGTGCCAGCGGCGAAAATTCACCCCTCCACTTT.

The chain recombines TRBV2 with TRBJ1-3, with no clear D. There are 14 residues in the CDR3. Germline-derived CDR1 and CDR2 are SNHLY and FYNNEI. The V end was cut by 6 bases, the J end by 0 bases, with 9 bases between. In DNA form, the CDR3 reads TGTGCCAGCAGGTCCGTTGACTCTGGAAACACCATATATTTT. Translation: CASRSVDSGNTIYF.

The rearrangement uses TRBV18 and TRBJ2-7; 7 bases match TRBD1. The CDR3 has 18 residues. The ends lost 0 bases at V and 0 bases at J; junction bases unmatched: 11. Germline V CDR1 and CDR2: KGHSH, LQKENI. The CDR3 DNA reads TGTGCCAGCTCACCACCGAGAAGTGGCAGGGGGATCTCCTACGAGCAGTACTTC. It is translated as CASSPPRSGRGISYEQYF.